The rows below give T cell receptor beta chains drawn from one sample of a study of immune evolution from preneoplasia to lung adenocarcinoma. Measured with immunoSEQ multiplex PCR; TCRdb has only the in-frame clones, and not every one. This sample has approximately 5,000 clones, with approximately 83% found just once. The sequenced material came from FFPE atypical adenomatous hyperplasia tissue from the lung. The source of these receptors is a person aged 65 to 79 with lung adenocarcinoma. The CDR3 runs from the conserved cysteine through the conserved F or W. A D gene is named only where the DNA matches it firmly. Some rows mark clone size as missing; the rest say once, few, many or name a class of expanded clone.

v_gene	j_gene	abundance	len	d_gene	CDR3nt	CDR3aa
TRBV19	TRBJ2-7	few	17	.	TGTGCCAGTAGTATAGAAGGAGGGAGCCGTCCCCCCTACGAGCAGTACTTC	CASSIEGGSRPPYEQYF
TRBV2	TRBJ2-5	.	12	.	TGTGCCAGCATGAGGGAGGCGGAGACCCAGTACTTC	CASMREAETQYF
TRBV18	TRBJ2-7	few	16	TRBD1	TGTGCCAGCTCACTAAACGTGGGACAGGGGGCCTACGAGCAGTACTTC	CASSLNVGQGAYEQYF
TRBV11-2	TRBJ2-3	.	12	.	TGTGCCAGCAGCTTAGGCACAGATACGCAGTATTTT	CASSLGTDTQYF
TRBV15	TRBJ2-3	.	12	.	TGTGCCACCAGCAGAGAGCAGGATACGCAGTATTTT	CATSREQDTQYF
TRBV10-3	TRBJ1-1	once	14	TRBD1	TGTGCCATCAGGGCGGGACAGGAGAACACTGAAGCTTTCTTT	CAIRAGQENTEAFF
TRBV4-1	TRBJ2-5	.	16	TRBD2	TGCGCCAGCAGCCTAGATAGCGGGAGCTATGAAAAGACCCAGTACTTC	CASSLDSGSYEKTQYF
TRBV19	TRBJ1-1	.	15	.	TGTGCCAGTTTCCAGGGGCGCAGGCTGGACACTGAAGCTTTCTTT	CASFQGRRLDTEAFF
TRBV7-9	TRBJ1-4	.	14	.	TGTGCCAGCAGCTTTAAAGGGTTCGATGAAAAACTGTTTTTT	CASSFKGFDEKLFF
TRBV6-1	TRBJ2-7	.	14	.	TGTGCCAGCAGTGAACAGGACGGGGTCTACGAGCAGTACTTC	CASSEQDGVYEQYF
TRBV11-2	TRBJ2-5	.	14	.	TGTGCCAGCAGCCCCCTCGGGACCCGAGAGACCCAGTACTTC	CASSPLGTRETQYF
TRBV18	TRBJ2-5	.	16	TRBD2	TGTGCCAGCTCACCGGGACTAGCGGGAGCAGAAGAGACCCAGTACTTC	CASSPGLAGAEETQYF
TRBV5-5	TRBJ2-5	.	15	.	TGTGCCAGCAAGGAGGACCCCGCACCACAAGAGACCCAGTACTTC	CASKEDPAPQETQYF
TRBV6-1	TRBJ2-5	.	14	TRBD1	TGTGCCAGCAGTTGGACAGGGGAGAGGGAGACCCAGTACTTC	CASSWTGERETQYF
TRBV2	TRBJ2-1	.	16	TRBD2	TGTGCCAGCAGTGCCGCACTAGCGGGACTCAACAATGAGCAGTTCTTC	CASSAALAGLNNEQFF
TRBV15	TRBJ1-2	.	17	.	TGTGCCACCAGCAGTGCAGGTTCCCAGTGGCAACTAGGTGGCTACACCTTC	CATSSAGSQWQLGGYTF
TRBV7-8	TRBJ1-2	.	11	.	TGTGCCAGCAGCTTAGATGGTGGCTACACCTTC	CASSLDGGYTF
TRBV6-6	TRBJ2-7	.	15	TRBD2	TGTGCCAGCAGTCCTCTAGCGGGAGGCCACTACGAGCAGTACTTC	CASSPLAGGHYEQYF
TRBV7-9	TRBJ2-3	.	14	TRBD2	TGTGCCAGCAGCTTAGGACTAGCGGGGGATACGCAGTATTTT	CASSLGLAGDTQYF
TRBV7-3	TRBJ2-1	.	17	TRBD2	TGTGCCAGCAGCAAAGGGACTAGCTTCGGCTCCTACAATGAGCAGTTCTTC	CASSKGTSFGSYNEQFF
TRBV11-3	TRBJ2-3	.	16	TRBD2	TGTGCCAGCACCCTAGTCGCTAGCGGTAGCACAGATACGCAGTATTTT	CASTLVASGSTDTQYF
TRBV7-6	TRBJ1-1	.	15	.	TGTGCCAGCAGCAACGGTTTGGGGGGCGGAGCTGAAGCTTTCTTT	CASSNGLGGGAEAFF
TRBV14	TRBJ2-5	.	17	TRBD2	TGTGCCAGCAGTACCCCGGGATGGGGGAGGGTCCAAGAGACCCAGTACTTC	CASSTPGWGRVQETQYF
TRBV9	TRBJ2-2	once	15	TRBD2	TGTGCCAGCAGCGGAAGGACTAGCGGGAGTAGGGAGCTGTTTTTT	CASSGRTSGSRELFF
TRBV27	TRBJ1-5	.	14	.	TGTGCCAGCAGTAAAGACAGGACTAATCAGCCCCAGCATTTT	CASSKDRTNQPQHF
TRBV7-9	TRBJ2-7	.	16	.	TGTGCCAGCAGCTTAGTCCGGTCAGGGGTAAGAAACGAGCAGTACTTC	CASSLVRSGVRNEQYF
TRBV7-9	TRBJ2-7	.	16	.	TGTGCCAGCAGCTTAGATGTGATGAGGGGCACGTACGAGCAGTACTTC	CASSLDVMRGTYEQYF
TRBV5-6	TRBJ2-1	.	13	.	TGTGCCAGCATAAGAGGCGGAAACAATGAGCAGTTCTTC	CASIRGGNNEQFF
TRBV15	TRBJ2-4	once	14	TRBD1	TGTGCCACCAGCAGCCGTGGACAGGGCTACATTCAGTACTTC	CATSSRGQGYIQYF
TRBV5-6	TRBJ2-3	once	15	.	TGTGCCAGCAGCTTGGTATACCACAGCACAGATACGCAGTATTTT	CASSLVYHSTDTQYF
TRBV15	TRBJ1-4	few	15	.	TGTGCCACCAGTCAGGAGTTCCCAACTAATGAAAAACTGTTTTTT	CATSQEFPTNEKLFF
TRBV19	TRBJ2-2	.	14	.	TGTGCCAGTAGTATAGACGGCTTCACCGGGGAGCTGTTTTTT	CASSIDGFTGELFF
TRBV10-3	TRBJ2-5	.	15	TRBD2	TGTGCCATCAGCTTGGGGACTAGCGGCCAAGAGACCCAGTACTTC	CAISLGTSGQETQYF
TRBV27	TRBJ2-7	once	14	.	TGTGCCAGCAGTCTCCGGACTGCCGCCTACGAGCAGTACTTC	CASSLRTAAYEQYF
TRBV10-2	TRBJ2-7	.	13	.	TGCGCCAGCAGCGCAACGGACAGTTACGAGCAGTACTTC	CASSATDSYEQYF